This paragraph reports one T cell receptor beta chain. These data originate in a study of shared clonotypes between healthy human individuals. In the study overall: Researchers assigned three CD4 naive, three CD4 memory, two CD8 naive and one CD8 memory plate to each donor.

Trimming removed 8 bases at V and 6 bases at J, with 17 bases between. The CDR3 spans 15 residues. CDR1 and CDR2 (germline): MNHNS, SASEGT. This table comes from immunoSEQ multiplex PCR, and its TCRdb copy is limited to in-frame clones, with some not included. The sample shows millions of clones, 85% to 95% of them seen only once. This clonotype originated in a man younger than 30 in good health. V usage is TRBV6-1 and J usage is TRBJ1-6; tentatively, D is TRBD1 (6 bases). Sequencing was done on a sample of naive CD4+ T cells sorted from blood. Subset indicated: CD45RA+ positively selected. The CDR3: CASSAGVNSNSPLHF. The DNA of the CDR3 is TGTGCCAGCTCGGCAGGGGTAAATAGTAATTCACCCCTCCACTTT.